The subject of this entry is one T cell receptor (beta chain). Its target antigen remains unknown. Base qualities were left out, and no much larger clone turns up one base away. After around ten days of culture, CD4+ T cells were isolated with the EasySep CD4+ T cell isolation kit. Two doses of either the BNT162b2 or the mRNA-1273 mRNA SARS-CoV-2 vaccine were administered to participants. Healthy vaccine recipients had no prior SARS-CoV-2 infection, confirmed by negative nucleocapsid antibodies before and after vaccination. On days 3 and 7, half of the culture medium was replaced with fresh IL-2-containing medium. Unless noted otherwise, every peptide stimulation condition was grown in triplicate wells. PBMC were separated from whole blood using Ficoll-Paque Plus gradient centrifugation and were then either cryopreserved at -140C or used fresh. The QIAamp micro DNA kit was used to extract genomic DNA from the cultured CD4+ T cells.

The germline V gene encodes CDR1 MNHEY and CDR2 SMNVEV (reference sequence). The CDR3 contains 14 residues, cysteine and phenylalanine counted. Only CDR3 DNA remains: 42 bases, in frame from the first base. V and J lose 3 bases and 5 bases, and a span of 11 bases separates them. The data are from a study of vaccination effects on CD4 cells after COVID-19 (dated 2022 in TCRdb). With regard to the full study: In the ViraFEST assay, PBMC were stimulated with viral peptide pools, and antigen-specific CD4+ T cell clonotypes were then identified by expansion using TCR sequencing. Post-vaccine samples across the study were collected a median of 72 days after the second dose, with a range of 14 to 241. Each well held roughly 2 million PBMC cultured in IMDM containing around 5% human AB serum, about 10 IU/ml IL-2 and gentamicin, along with roughly 10 ug/ml peptides. SARS-CoV-2 spike-specific CD4+ TCR repertoires were compared before and after mRNA vaccination in COVID-19 convalescent patients and in infection-naive vaccine recipients. A total of nine to ten COVID-19 convalescent patients and a few SARS-CoV-2-naive healthy vaccine recipients were included in the full study. The Oncomine TCR Beta short-read assay on an Illumina iSeq 100 was used to sequence cultures from other donors in the study.

Libraries were constructed by the immunoSEQ multiplex PCR assay. DNA from the CD4+ T cells that had been cultured and isolated underwent TCR beta CDR3 sequencing. Per the original workflow: Non-productive TCR sequences were removed and reads were trimmed to the CDR3 region, keeping CDR3s of at least 7 amino acids. Antigen-specific clonotypes were identified with the MANAFEST web app by comparing expansion in peptide wells against reference cultures. Positive clones required FDR<0.05 expansion versus reference and all other wells, odds ratio above 5, and frequency above 0.1% in two replicate wells. Cross-reactive clonotypes were defined as significantly expanded in SARS-CoV-2 spike wells and in at least one common cold coronavirus spike condition. Using the stringdist R package, CDR3 similarity was measured by Levenshtein distance, and unrooted trees were constructed with ape in R 3.6.1. TCRdb took this table from immuneACCESS and kept in-frame rearrangements with V and J called. Such tables lack part of the clones; where checked against another copy, unresolved V genes explain under half of the gap, and the rest is unexplained. That table gives V, J and clone size, and the DNA gave D and trimming. In all, the sample holds 47,000 or so clones, and roughly two thirds of those were seen once. 7% of the sample lies in the top ten.

On the study overall, not on this receptor specifically: At late post-vaccination timepoints, both infection-induced and vaccine-induced clones showed marked clonal contraction, consistent with waning T cell responses. Only a small number of convalescent patients were included, and no early post-infection timepoints were available, which limited the study. Among healthy vaccine recipients, nearly all vaccine-induced clones were SARS-CoV-2 mono-reactive, and only 1 of 255 was cross-reactive with common cold coronaviruses.

This specimen was CD4+ T cells from PBMCs cultured without peptide, taken after COVID-19 vaccination. The V and J genes are TRBV27 and TRBJ2-1, with a weak D call of TRBD2 (6 bases match). This receptor was taken from a human donor who received a COVID-19 vaccine. The CDR3 loop reads CASSLEGPDNEQFF. At the DNA level, the sequence is TGTGCCAGCAGTTTGGAGGGCCCGGACAATGAGCAGTTCTTC.